This T cell receptor (beta chain) was profiled in a study of regulatory T cells in long-lasting Graves disease. Study-level background: For a period under 3 months, newly diagnosed Graves' patients had taken antithyroid drugs.

Documented time point: newly diagnosed GD, antithyroid drugs for less than 3 months. PBMC RNA served as the TCR library source. The study, taken as a whole, reports: With persistent disease, TRBV28, TRBJ1-2 and TRBJ2-5 were the favored segments. Less diverse TCR repertoires were seen in persistent Graves' patients than in newly diagnosed ones.

Trimming removed 7 bases from V and 2 bases from J, with 13 bases in between. This CDR3 has 14 amino acids. From germline, CDR1 is MDHEN and CDR2 SYDVKM. HTBI primers from iRepertoire and Arm-PCR of CDR3 regions yielded the TCR beta libraries. TCRdb re-called the multiplex PCR reads with MiXCR, one entry per CDR3 protein. The table lists 560,000 or so distinct CDR3 sequences, roughly 16% of them singletons. In this sample, this clonotype turned up once. Its target is not known. Since a much larger clone is just one base distant, this may be a read error. The data were also submitted as part of a second study, on T cells in Graves' hyperthyroidism and ophthalmopathy.

The receptor was isolated from a young man with Graves disease. Here the sequenced sample was peripheral blood mononuclear cells (PBMCs), taken at new diagnosis, from a patient treated with antithyroid drugs. The chain joins TRBV28 to TRBJ2-3; no clear D. CDR3 bases: TGTGCCAGCACCATCCCGGGCTCCACAGATACGCAGTATTTT. Encoded protein: CASTIPGSTDTQYF.